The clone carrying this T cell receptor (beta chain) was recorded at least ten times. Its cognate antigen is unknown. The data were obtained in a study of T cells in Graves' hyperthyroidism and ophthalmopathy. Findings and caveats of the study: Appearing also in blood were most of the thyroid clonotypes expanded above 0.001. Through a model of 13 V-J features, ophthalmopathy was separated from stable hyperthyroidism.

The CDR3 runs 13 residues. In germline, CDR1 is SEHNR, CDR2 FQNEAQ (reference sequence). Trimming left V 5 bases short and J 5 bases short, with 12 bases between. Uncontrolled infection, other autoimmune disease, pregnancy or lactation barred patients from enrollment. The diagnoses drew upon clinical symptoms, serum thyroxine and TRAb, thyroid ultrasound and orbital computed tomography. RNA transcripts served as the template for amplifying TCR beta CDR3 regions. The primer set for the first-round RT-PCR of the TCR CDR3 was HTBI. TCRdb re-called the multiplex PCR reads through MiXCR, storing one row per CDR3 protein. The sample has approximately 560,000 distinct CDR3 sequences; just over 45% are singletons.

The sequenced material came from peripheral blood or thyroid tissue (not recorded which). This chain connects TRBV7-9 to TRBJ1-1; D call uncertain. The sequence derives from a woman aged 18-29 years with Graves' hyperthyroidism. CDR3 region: CASSPFAGTEAFF. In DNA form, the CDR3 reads TGTGCCAGCAGCCCGTTCGCGGGGACTGAAGCTTTCTTT.